Sequencing of this TCR beta chain was carried out in a study of T cell changes during pregnancy in multiple sclerosis. TCRdb's copy holds only in-frame clones and misses some; the assay was immunoSEQ multiplex PCR. The repertoire holds tens of thousands of clones, with around 90% as singletons. The CDR3 loop spans 13 amino acids. V was pared by 2 bases and J by 1 base, with 5 bases between. CDR1 LGHNT and CDR2 FRNRAP come from the germline V gene. Sequencing was performed on peripheral blood, taken in the first trimester of pregnancy. The gene calls are TRBV12-5 and TRBJ1-1; D call uncertain. This TCR was sampled from a female donor in good health, enrolled as a control in a pregnancy study. CDR3 nucleotide sequence: TGTGCTAGTGGTTTGTTCGGGAACACTGAAGCTTTCTTT. This encodes CASGLFGNTEAFF.